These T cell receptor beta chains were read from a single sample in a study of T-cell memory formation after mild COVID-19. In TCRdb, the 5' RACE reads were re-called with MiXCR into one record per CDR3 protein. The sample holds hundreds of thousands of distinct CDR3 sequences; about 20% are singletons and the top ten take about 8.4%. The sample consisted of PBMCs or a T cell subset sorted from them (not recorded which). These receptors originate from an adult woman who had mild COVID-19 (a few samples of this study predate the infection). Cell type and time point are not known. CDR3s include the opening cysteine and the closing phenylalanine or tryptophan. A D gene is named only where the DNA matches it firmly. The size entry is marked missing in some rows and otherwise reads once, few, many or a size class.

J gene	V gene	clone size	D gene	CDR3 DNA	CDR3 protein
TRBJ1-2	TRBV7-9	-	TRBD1	TGTGCCAGCAGCATAGAGTCCCTAGGGACAGGGTATGGCTACACCTTC	CASSIESLGTGYGYTF
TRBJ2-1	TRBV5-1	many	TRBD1	TGCGCCAGCAGTCTCCGGGACAGGGACTACAATGAGCAGTTCTTC	CASSLRDRDYNEQFF
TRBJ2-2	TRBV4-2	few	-	TGTGCCAGCAGCCAAGATAAGGTTCGCACCGGGGAGCTGTTTTTT	CASSQDKVRTGELFF
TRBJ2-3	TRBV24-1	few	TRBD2	TGTGCCACCCACCCGGGGGCTAGCGGGGAAAGCACAGATACGCAGTATTTT	CATHPGASGESTDTQYF
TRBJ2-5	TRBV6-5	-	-	TGTGCCAGCAGTTCCCCCCGAGACAGATGGGAAGAGACCCAGTACTTC	CASSSPRDRWEETQYF
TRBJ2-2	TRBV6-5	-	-	TGTGCCAGCAGTTACTCGCCCGCCAGGGTCCTCGGGGAGCTGTTTTTT	CASSYSPARVLGELFF
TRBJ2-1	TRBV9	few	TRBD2	TGTGCCAGCAGCGTAGCCCGCCGGACTAGCATGATAAATGAGCAGTTCTTC	CASSVARRTSMINEQFF
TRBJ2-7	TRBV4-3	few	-	TGCGCCAGCAGCCAAGATTTGTGGGTTTCCTACGAGCAGTACTTC	CASSQDLWVSYEQYF
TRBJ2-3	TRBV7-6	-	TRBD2	TGTGCCAGCATCCCGAAGTTTAGCGGGAGTACAGATACGCAGTATTTT	CASIPKFSGSTDTQYF
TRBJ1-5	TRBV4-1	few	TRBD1	TGCGCCAGCAGCCAAGTCGCCGGGACAGGGCTGAATCAGCCCCAGCATTTT	CASSQVAGTGLNQPQHF
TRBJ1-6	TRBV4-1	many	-	TGCGCCAGCAGCCAAGAACGGGACGGATATAATTCACCCCTCCACTTT	CASSQERDGYNSPLHF
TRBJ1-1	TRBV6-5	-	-	TGTGCCAGCAGTTACGTCCCGGGGACTGAAGCTTTCTTT	CASSYVPGTEAFF
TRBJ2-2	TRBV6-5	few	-	TGTGCCAGCAGTTACTCGAGGTCTACAGCTATCACCGGGGAGCTGTTTTTT	CASSYSRSTAITGELFF
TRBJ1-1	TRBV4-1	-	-	TGCGCCAGCAGCCAAGCGTTCTCGTTAACTGAAGCTTTCTTT	CASSQAFSLTEAFF
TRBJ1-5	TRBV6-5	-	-	TGTGCCAGCAGTTACGGGGGGGTCGGGAGCGGCAATCAGCCCCAGCATTTT	CASSYGGVGSGNQPQHF
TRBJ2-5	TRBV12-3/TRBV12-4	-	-	TGTGCCAGCAGTTTGGGGTCAGGTGAGACCCAGTACTTC	CASSLGSGETQYF
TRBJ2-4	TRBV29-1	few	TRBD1	TGCAGCGTTGAAGGGACAGGGTCCCGTCGGGACATTCAGTACTTC	CSVEGTGSRRDIQYF
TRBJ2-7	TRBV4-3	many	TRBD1	TGCGCCAGCAGCCGGAGCCGGGACAGGGTCTCCTACGAGCAGTACTTC	CASSRSRDRVSYEQYF
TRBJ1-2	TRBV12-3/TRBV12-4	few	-	TGTGCCAGCAGTTCGGACAGCGGATATGGCTACACCTTC	CASSSDSGYGYTF
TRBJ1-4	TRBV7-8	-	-	TGTGCCAGCAGCCCGGACACTTCTAATGAAAAACTGTTTTTT	CASSPDTSNEKLFF
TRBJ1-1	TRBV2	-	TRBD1	TGTGCCAGCCAGGGGGTGGGGTGGACTGAAGCTTTCTTT	CASQGVGWTEAFF
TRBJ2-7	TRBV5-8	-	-	TGTGCCAGCAGCTTCGACAGTTCGGGGATCTACGAGCAGTACTTC	CASSFDSSGIYEQYF
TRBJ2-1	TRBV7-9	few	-	TGTGCCAGCAGCTTAGCGAAAGTAGGTGTCAATGAGCAGTTCTTC	CASSLAKVGVNEQFF
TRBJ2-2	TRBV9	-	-	TGTGCCAGCAGACAGAGCACCGGGGAGCTGTTTTTT	CASRQSTGELFF
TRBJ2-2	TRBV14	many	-	TGTGCCAGCAGTCGACAGTACACCGGGGAGCTGTTTTTT	CASSRQYTGELFF
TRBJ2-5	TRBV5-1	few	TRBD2	TGCGCCAGCAGCTCGGGTAGAACTAGCGGGTTCCAAGAGACCCAGTACTTC	CASSSGRTSGFQETQYF
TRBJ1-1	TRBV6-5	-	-	TGTGCCAGCAGATACCAGGGGCGGAACACTGAAGCTTTCTTT	CASRYQGRNTEAFF
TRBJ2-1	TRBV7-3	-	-	TGTGCCAGCAGCTCGAACTACCTCGATGAGCAGTTCTTC	CASSSNYLDEQFF
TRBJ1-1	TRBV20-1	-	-	TGCAGTGCTAGAAGGGCAGGGCTCCGTGAAGCTTTCTTT	CSARRAGLREAFF
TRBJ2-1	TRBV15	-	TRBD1	TGTGCCACCAGCAGAGGACGCTGGGACAGGGTCAATGAGCAGTTCTTC	CATSRGRWDRVNEQFF
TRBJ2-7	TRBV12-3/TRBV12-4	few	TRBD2	TGTGCCAGCAGCTCATTTTATGCGGGAGTGCCCTACGAGCAGTACTTC	CASSSFYAGVPYEQYF
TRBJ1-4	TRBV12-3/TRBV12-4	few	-	TGTGCCAGCCGGGGGGGGTATGAAAAACTGTTTTTT	CASRGGYEKLFF
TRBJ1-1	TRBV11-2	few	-	TGTGCCAGCAGCTTAGTGGGGAGGGCCACTGAAGCTTTCTTT	CASSLVGRATEAFF
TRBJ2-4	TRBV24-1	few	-	TGTGCCACCAGTGACCCGCCTTCAGAGGGGGCCAAAAACATTCAGTACTTC	CATSDPPSEGAKNIQYF
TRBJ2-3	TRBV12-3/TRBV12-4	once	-	TGTGCCAGCAAGGTTTTTCGGGGAGATACGCAGTATTTT	CASKVFRGDTQYF
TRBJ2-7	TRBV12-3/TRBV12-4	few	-	TGTGCCAGCAGTTTAGCCAAAATCTACGAGCAGTACTTC	CASSLAKIYEQYF
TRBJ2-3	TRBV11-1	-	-	TGTGCCAGCAGCTGGGGGGTCACAGATACGCAGTATTTT	CASSWGVTDTQYF
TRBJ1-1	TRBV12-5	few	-	TGTGCTAGTGGTTTGGTGCCGGGGGCCTCTGAAGCTTTCTTT	CASGLVPGASEAFF
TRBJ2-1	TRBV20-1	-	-	TGCAGTGCTGGTATCCGGGATGAGCAGTTCTTC	CSAGIRDEQFF
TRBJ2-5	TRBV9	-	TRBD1	TGTGCCAGCAGCGGCGGGACAGGGGTTTTCCAAGAGACCCAGTACTTC	CASSGGTGVFQETQYF
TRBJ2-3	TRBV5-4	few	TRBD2	TGTGCCAGCAGCTCCCTAGCGGGGGGCTTCACAGATACGCAGTATTTT	CASSSLAGGFTDTQYF
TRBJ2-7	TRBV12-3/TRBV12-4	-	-	TGTGCCAGCAGCGAGGGTCAGGCTTACGAGCAGTACTTC	CASSEGQAYEQYF
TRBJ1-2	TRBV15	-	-	TGTGCCACCAGCAGGGGTGAGGGGGGCTACACCTTC	CATSRGEGGYTF
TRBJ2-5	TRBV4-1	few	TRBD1	TGCGCCAGCAGCTATTATAGGGGACAGGGGGAGACCCAGTACTTC	CASSYYRGQGETQYF
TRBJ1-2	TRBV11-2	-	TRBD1	TGTGCCAGCAGCTTATCCCGGGGACAGGGCAATTATGGCTACACCTTC	CASSLSRGQGNYGYTF
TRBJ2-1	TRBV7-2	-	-	TGTGCCAGCAGCATAAATGTTGAGCAGTTCTTC	CASSINVEQFF
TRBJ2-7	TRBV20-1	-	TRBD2	TGCAGTGCAAAGAGAGCGGGAAACTCCTACGAGCAGTACTTC	CSAKRAGNSYEQYF
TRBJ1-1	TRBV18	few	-	TGTGCCAGCTCAGAGCCGGGACGGAGGACTGAAGCTTTCTTT	CASSEPGRRTEAFF
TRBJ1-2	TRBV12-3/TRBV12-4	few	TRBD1	TGTGCCAGCAGTTTACGGGCTTCAGGGGGCTATGGCTACACCTTC	CASSLRASGGYGYTF
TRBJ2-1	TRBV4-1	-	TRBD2	TGCGCCAGCAGCCCTAGCGGGAGGGACTCCTACAATGAGCAGTTCTTC	CASSPSGRDSYNEQFF
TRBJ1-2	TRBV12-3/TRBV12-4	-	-	TGTGCCAGCAGCCCGGCCTCGAGCACCTTC	CASSPASSTF
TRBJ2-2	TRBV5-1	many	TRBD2	TGCGCCAGCAGCTTGGCTAGCGGGGGAGGCGGAACCGGGGAGCTGTTTTTT	CASSLASGGGGTGELFF
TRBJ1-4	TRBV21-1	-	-	TGTGCCAGCAGCAAAAGGAGGGGAGGGGGCGTGAATGAAAAACTGTTTTTT	CASSKRRGGGVNEKLFF